The 8 T cell receptor beta chains given below trace back to one sample, sequenced in a study of T-cell reconstitution after alpha-beta-depleted transplantation in children. Researchers prepared the TCRbeta library using unique molecular identifiers, the study reports. TCRdb called the PCR reads again in MiXCR, with one record for every CDR3 protein. The data contain about 350,000 distinct CDR3 sequences, roughly 14% of them singletons. The sequencing here drew on PBMCs, taken from the stem cell graft. The source is a human donor who donated a stem cell graft to a child with Fanconi anemia.

The chain couples TRBV28 to TRBJ1-5, with 8 bases lining up with TRBD1. Germline values: CDR1 MDHEN, CDR2 SYDVKM. With 6 bases clipped from V and 5 bases from J, the junction kept 9 bases outside the gene matches. The CDR3 loop spans 15 amino acids. This chain's CDR3 is CASRFFQGADQPQHF. CDR3 DNA sequence: TGTGCCAGCAGATTTTTTCAGGGGGCGGATCAGCCCCAGCATTTT. Together with reference TRBV28 and TRBJ1-5, the CDR3 gives the full variable domain: DVKVTQSSRYLVKRTGEKVFLECVQDMDHENMFWYRQDPGLGLRLIYFSYDVKMKEKGDIPEGYSVSREKKERFSLILESASTNQTSMYLCASRFFQGADQPQHFGDGTRLSIL.

This clonotype was seen more than once but under ten times. The chain joins TRBV12-3 or TRBV12-4 to TRBJ1-1; 8 bases fit TRBD1. J was trimmed by 5 bases and V by 6 bases; bases with no gene match: 8. The CDR3 is made up of 14 amino acids. CDR3: CASSDRGLITEAFF. The CDR3 DNA follows: TGTGCCAGCAGCGACAGGGGCCTGATAACTGAAGCTTTCTTT.

V gene TRBV28 combines with J gene TRBJ2-5, with 9 positions matching TRBD2. The CDR3 consists of 15 residues. Looked up from germline, CDR1 is MDHEN and CDR2 is SYDVKM. J lost 3 bases, V lost 6 bases, and 8 bases had no gene match. This CDR3 is CASRASGGTEETQYF. DNA of the CDR3: TGTGCCAGCAGAGCGAGCGGGGGGACGGAAGAGACCCAGTACTTC.

This clonotype has ten or more counts. V is TRBV2 and J is TRBJ1-1; D not resolved. Germline-derived CDR1 and CDR2 are SNHLY and FYNNEI. The CDR3 is made up of 13 amino acids. V dropped 6 bases and J dropped 2 bases, with 10 bases sitting between them. Here the CDR3 reads CASSRDYNTEAFF. The CDR3 region has the DNA TGTGCCAGCAGCCGGGATTACAACACTGAAGCTTTCTTT.

The sample holds many counts of this clonotype. The CDR3: CASSSTGSLNQPQHF. CDR3 DNA sequence: TGCGCCAGCAGCTCGACAGGGTCCCTTAATCAGCCCCAGCATTTT. The chain has TRBV5-1 and TRBJ1-5, with TRBD1 identical over 7 bases. The V gene end was trimmed by 3 bases and the J gene end by 4 bases; junction bases not matched to a gene: 7. CDR3 size: 15 residues. The V gene's germline CDR1 is SGHRS and CDR2 YFSETQ. The whole variable domain, remainder taken from reference TRBV5-1 and TRBJ1-5, is KAGVTQTPRYLIKTRGQQVTLSCSPISGHRSVSWYQQTPGQGLQFLFEYFSETQRNKGNFPGRFSGRQFSNSRSEMNVSTLELGDSALYLCASSSTGSLNQPQHFGDGTRLSIL.

The J gene is TRBJ2-7, the V gene TRBV12-3 or TRBV12-4, with 9 bases identical to TRBD1. This CDR3 is built from 15 residues. The junction had 5 bases not matched to a gene; V was cut back by 5 bases and J by 0 bases. CDR3 in DNA: TGTGCCAGCAGTCTAGGGACAGGGCGCTCCTACGAGCAGTACTTC. Residues: CASSLGTGRSYEQYF.

This clonotype was recorded a few times. The chain combines TRBV11-2 with TRBJ1-2; the D gene is possibly TRBD1 (5 bases). CDR3 length: 14 residues. The V and J ends lost 4 bases and 2 bases respectively, with 11 bases between them. Germline values: CDR1 SGHAT, CDR2 FQNNGV. CDR3: CASSSMTANYGYTF. The DNA of the CDR3 is TGTGCCAGCAGCTCTATGACAGCGAACTATGGCTACACCTTC.

This clonotype was seen at least ten times. The rearrangement joins TRBV11-2 to TRBJ2-3; 9 bases agree with TRBD2. V lost 5 bases and J lost 1; bases outside the gene matches: 4. CDR1 and CDR2 from the germline V gene are SGHAT and FQNNGV. The CDR3 is made up of 15 amino acids. CDR3: CASSPRLAGTDTQYF. CDR3 in DNA: TGTGCCAGCAGCCCCCGACTAGCGGGCACAGATACGCAGTATTTT.